This TCR beta chain was documented in a study of identical twins. Findings and caveats of the study: The models gave estimates that fell short of the out-of-frame TCR alpha sharing seen in monozygotic twins.

In regard to this clonotype: Its target is not known.

V lost 0 bases to trimming and J lost 0 bases; unmatched junction nucleotides: 5. Germline V lookup: CDR1 SGHDN, CDR2 FVKESK. The CDR3 is 18 residues long. Using its own MiXCR run on the 5' RACE reads, TCRdb lists one record per CDR3 protein. The data contain over 500,000 distinct CDR3 sequences, under 25% of them singletons. These data were also reused for a study on T cells expressing NK-cell markers.

This TCR was sampled from a woman between 18 and 29 years old in good health. This chain links TRBV14 with TRBJ2-2, with TRBD2 matching 9 bases. The material sequenced was CD4+ T cells sorted from blood. The CDR3: CASSQDIPSGANTGELFF. The CDR3 DNA reads TGTGCCAGCAGCCAAGATATCCCTAGCGGGGCGAACACCGGGGAGCTGTTTTTT.